One and the same sample provided the 25 T cell receptor beta chains below, sequenced in a study of radiation and T cells in renal cell carcinoma. The table came from immunoSEQ multiplex PCR; TCRdb's copy has only in-frame clones and leaves some out. The top ten hold 33% of the sample, which has around 30,000 clones, 81% seen once. The time point denotes: blood 4 weeks post-SBRT, at nephrectomy. The treatment is: 15 Gy SBRT to primary tumor, nephrectomy 4 weeks later. The specimen comprised blood, sampled from a patient whose treatment included radiotherapy and nephrectomy. These receptors were collected from a man aged 55 to 70 with renal cell carcinoma.

This chain joins TRBV7-8 and TRBJ2-4; the D gene is possibly TRBD1 (5 bases). Germline CDR1 SGHVS, CDR2 FQNEAQ. V was cut by 1 base and J by 9 bases, with 13 bases left in between. The length of the CDR3 is 14 residues. The CDR3 here is CASSLVWQGSIQYF. The CDR3 DNA sequence: TGTGCCAGCAGCTTAGTTTGGCAGGGTAGCATTCAGTACTTC.

The table lists this clone with a few counts. The chain is built from TRBV4-2 and TRBJ1-1; tentative D call: TRBD1 (5 bases). This CDR3 has 15 amino acids. Germline loops: CDR1 LGHNA, CDR2 YNFKEQ. Between the trimmed V and J ends, which lost 4 bases and 1 base, there was a span of 13 bases. CDR3 in amino acids: CASSPPFDRNTEAFF. The DNA for the CDR3 is TGTGCCAGCAGCCCCCCCTTCGACAGGAACACTGAAGCTTTCTTT.

The V call is TRBV5-1, the J call TRBJ2-1; 9 bases agree with TRBD2. This CDR3 region has 15 residues. Germline CDR1 SGHRS, CDR2 YFSETQ. V lost 2 bases, J lost 9 bases, and 9 bases stayed unmatched. The CDR3 region is CASSFGEGGRGEQFF. The CDR3 region has the DNA TGCGCCAGCAGCTTTGGGGAAGGCGGGAGGGGTGAGCAGTTCTTC.

This clone was counted once. J is TRBJ2-3 and V is TRBV11-3; TRBD2 matches 9 bases. The CDR3 loop spans 14 amino acids. V was clipped by 3 bases and J by 6 bases; unmatched bases: 4. Germline CDR1 SGHNT, CDR2 YENEEA. CDR3 nucleotide sequence: TGTGCCAGCAGCTTTGGTACTAGCGGGGATACGCAGTATTTT. Protein: CASSFGTSGDTQYF.

The chain is built from TRBV15 and TRBJ2-2, with 7 bases that match TRBD1. Germline V gene data show CDR1 as LNHNV and CDR2 as YYDKDF (reference sequence). This CDR3 region has 16 residues. Losses at the gene ends were 3 bases for V and 0 bases for J; bases not matched to a gene: 4. The CDR3 DNA reads as TGTGCCACCAGCAGCGACAGGGTAACGAACACCGGGGAGCTGTTTTTT. This codes for CATSSDRVTNTGELFF.

This chain uses TRBV7-3 with TRBJ2-5; D is uncertain. Trimming left V 1 base short and J 2 bases short, with 8 bases between. CDR3 length: 14 residues. Germline CDR1 and CDR2: SGHTA and FQGTGA. The CDR3 coding sequence is TGTGCCAGCAGCTTAAGAGGAGATCAAGAGACCCAGTACTTC. Its protein product is CASSLRGDQETQYF.

CDR3 region: CASSYSGVEAFF. The CDR3 DNA is TGTGCCAGCAGTTACTCAGGGGTTGAAGCTTTCTTT. The V call is TRBV6-5, the J call TRBJ1-1; perhaps TRBD1 as D (5 bases). This CDR3 has 12 amino acids. In germline, CDR1 is MNHEY, CDR2 SVGAGI. Trimming stripped 0 bases from V and 7 bases from J, with 6 bases between.

This clone was observed a single time. The rearrangement joins TRBV12-1 to TRBJ2-1; the table's D call, TRBD1, was not checked against the DNA. TRBV12-1 is a pseudogene locus. There are 14 residues in the CDR3. Written as DNA, the CDR3 is TGTGCCAGCAGCCTCGGGACAGGTCACAATGAGCAGTTCTTC. Amino acids: CASSLGTGHNEQFF.

The chain joins TRBV9 to TRBJ2-5; TRBD1 aligns across 8 bases. CDR1 and CDR2 from the germline V gene are SGDLS and YYNGEE. V was clipped by 6 bases and J by 2 bases; unmatched bases: 9. CDR3 length equals 15 residues. CDR3 DNA sequence: TGTGCCAGCAATTTAGGACAGGGACGACAAGAGACCCAGTACTTC. Translating gives CASNLGQGRQETQYF.

Turning to this clone: A read error may produce the germline difference seen at one junction end. The rearrangement joins TRBV5-6 to TRBJ1-2; TRBD1 matches 7 bases. The germline V gene encodes CDR1 SGHDT and CDR2 YYEEEE. The CDR3 is made up of 13 amino acids. CDR3 in DNA: TGTGCCAGCAGCGCGACAGGGAACTACGGCTACACCTTC. Its translation: CASSATGNYGYTF.

The chain joins TRBV5-1 to TRBJ2-7; 9 positions agree with TRBD1. Germline loops: CDR1 SGHRS, CDR2 YFSETQ. The CDR3 extends over 15 amino acids. The junction had 8 bases not matched to a gene; V was cut back by 4 bases and J by 3 bases. The CDR3 DNA reads TGCGCCAGCAGCGCGCGACAGGGGGAAGTCTACGAGCAGTACTTC. This sequence encodes CASSARQGEVYEQYF. Using reference TRBV5-1 and TRBJ2-7 for the parts outside the CDR3, the full variable domain is KAGVTQTPRYLIKTRGQQVTLSCSPISGHRSVSWYQQTPGQGLQFLFEYFSETQRNKGNFPGRFSGRQFSNSRSEMNVSTLELGDSALYLCASSARQGEVYEQYFGPGTRLTVT.

This clone is large (0.1 to 1%) within its sample. The chain carries TRBV7-6 and TRBJ1-2; perhaps TRBD1 as D (5 bases). The CDR3 is 15 amino acids. CDR1 is SGHVS and CDR2 is FNYEAQ in the germline V gene. V gave up 1 base and J gave up 0 bases, with 9 bases separating them. Here the CDR3 DNA reads TGTGCCAGCAGCTTAGGGGACTCTCCTAACTATGGCTACACCTTC. Residues: CASSLGDSPNYGYTF.

The CDR3 loop is CASSLQGPRREKLFF. The DNA of the CDR3 is TGTGCCAGCAGCTTGCAAGGACCCCGGCGGGAAAAACTGTTTTTT. The gene calls are TRBV5-6 and TRBJ1-4; no firm D call. The CDR3 has 15 amino acids. V was clipped by 1 base and J by 8 bases, with 15 bases between them. CDR1 and CDR2 from the germline V gene are SGHDT and YYEEEE.

The chain carries TRBV6-1 and TRBJ2-7; no clear D gene. The ends were cut back, 4 bases at V and 2 bases at J, with 9 bases in the middle. CDR1 and CDR2 from the germline V gene are MNHNS and SASEGT. This CDR3 has 13 residues. The CDR3 sequence: CASSVSLAYEQYF. For the CDR3, the DNA is TGTGCCAGCAGTGTCTCCCTGGCCTACGAGCAGTACTTC.

The genes are TRBV7-2 and TRBJ2-1, with 8 bases lining up with TRBD2. Losses at the gene ends were 5 bases for V and 7 bases for J; bases not matched to a gene: 10. Germline loops: CDR1 SGHTA, CDR2 FQGNSA. The CDR3 totals 15 residues. In DNA form, the CDR3 reads TGTGCCAGCAGCCCCCGGACTAGCCCTCGGAATGAGCAGTTCTTC. Its translation is CASSPRTSPRNEQFF.

Here the CDR3 DNA reads TGTGCCAGCAGCCCCAATAGTTATACAGGCATCAATGAGCAGTTCTTC. Its translation: CASSPNSYTGINEQFF. The rearrangement joins TRBV5-4 to TRBJ2-1; maybe TRBD1 (5 bases). Trimming removed 4 bases at V and 6 bases at J, with 20 bases between. In germline, CDR1 is SGHNT, CDR2 YYREEE (reference sequence). This CDR3 comprises 16 residues.

This clone was picked up one time. This chain uses TRBV29-1 with TRBJ2-1; D is undetermined. V was cut by 4 bases and J by 9 bases, with 13 bases left in between. CDR3 length: 12 residues. CDR1 is SQVTM and CDR2 is ANQGSEA in the germline V gene. The CDR3 nucleotides are TGCAGCGTTGCTCAGAGCGCTCCTGAGCAGTTCTTC. This codes for CSVAQSAPEQFF.

As concerns this clone: Relative to the germline gene, one junction end is altered; a read error may explain this. The CDR3 nucleotides are TGTGCCAGCAGTTTAGCGGGGATCTCCCCGTCCTCGGACTTC. Translated, it gives CASSLAGISPSSDF. V and J are TRBV7-8 and TRBJ2-5; 8 bases align to TRBD2. The CDR3 consists of 14 residues. Per the germline V gene, CDR1 is SGHVS and CDR2 is FQNEAQ.

This chain connects TRBV6-5 to TRBJ2-7; D is unresolved. CDR3 size: 14 residues. Germline V gene sequence: CDR1 MNHEY, CDR2 SVGAGI. V was clipped by 5 bases and J by 2 bases, with 13 bases between them. This CDR3 is CASSKVRFPYEQYF. The CDR3 DNA is TGTGCCAGCAGTAAAGTTAGATTTCCCTACGAGCAGTACTTC.

Written as DNA, the CDR3 is TGTGCCAGCAGCTTGCAAGCGGGACAGGGGTACAATGAGCAGTTCTTC. Translated, it gives CASSLQAGQGYNEQFF. The gene calls are TRBV5-6 and TRBJ2-1; TRBD1 aligns across 10 bases. The V gene's germline CDR1 is SGHDT and CDR2 YYEEEE. This CDR3 comprises 16 residues. The ends lost 1 base at V and 4 bases at J; junction bases unmatched: 5. The whole variable domain, filled in from reference TRBV5-6 and TRBJ2-1, reads DAGVTQSPTHLIKTRGQQVTLRCSPKSGHDTVSWYQQALGQGPQFIFQYYEEEERQRGNFPDRFSGHQFPNYSSELNVNALLLGDSALYLCASSLQAGQGYNEQFFGPGTRLTVL.

The rearrangement joins TRBV7-9 to TRBJ2-1, with TRBD2 identical over 11 bases. V shed 5 bases, J shed 9 bases, and the junction held 9 bases outside the gene matches. The germline CDR1 and CDR2 sequences are SEHNR and FQNEAQ (reference sequence). The CDR3 is 15 residues long. The DNA of the CDR3 is TGTGCCAGCAGCCGAACTAGCGGGAGTCTTGGTGAGCAGTTCTTC. Amino acid sequence: CASSRTSGSLGEQFF.

In the case of this clone: An end of the junction differs from the germline gene, which may be a read error. This rearrangement joins TRBV5-1 to TRBJ1-1, with D tentatively TRBD1 (5 bases). CDR1 and CDR2 from the germline V gene are SGHRS and YFSETQ. CDR3 length: 15 amino acids. The CDR3 DNA follows: TGCGCCAGCAGCTTGGCGCAGGGAAGGAACGCTGAAGCTTTCTTT. It is translated as CASSLAQGRNAEAFF.

The CDR3 DNA reads TGTGCCAGCAGCTTGGGAAGAAGCGGACCTTGGTTCTTC. Translating it yields CASSLGRSGPWFF. The rearrangement links TRBV7-2 to TRBJ2-1; perhaps TRBD2 as D (5 bases). The CDR3 loop spans 13 amino acids. Trimming took 3 bases from V and 15 from J, leaving 18 bases between them. The germline V gene has CDR1 SGHTA and CDR2 FQGNSA.

The gene calls are TRBV5-1 and TRBJ2-1; perhaps D is TRBD1 or TRBD2 (5 bases each). Looked up from germline, CDR1 is SGHRS and CDR2 is YFSETQ. The CDR3 loop spans 14 amino acids. The V gene lost 2 bases and the J gene lost 3 bases, with 9 bases spanning the gap. Here the CDR3 reads CASSFGTRYNEQFF. The DNA of the CDR3 is TGCGCCAGCAGCTTTGGGACCCGCTACAATGAGCAGTTCTTC.

The chain is built from TRBV18 and TRBJ1-4, with a weak D call TRBD1 (5 bases). Germline CDR1 is KGHSH and CDR2 is LQKENI. This CDR3 contains 13 residues. V was pared by 6 bases and J by 7 bases, with 12 bases between. The CDR3 spells CASSAGRLEKLFF. The CDR3 bases are TGTGCCAGCTCGGCGGGACGGCTTGAAAAACTGTTTTTT.